In this sample, the clone carrying this TCR beta chain turned up many times. Its target is not known. RNA transcripts gave rise to amplified TCR beta CDR3 regions. The HTBI primer set served for first-round RT-PCR of the TCR CDR3. MiXCR, run by TCRdb on the multiplex PCR reads, gives a single entry per CDR3 protein. The data hold 600,000 or so distinct CDR3 sequences, with approximately 14% observed a single time. Diagnostic decisions used clinical symptoms, serum thyroxine and TRAb, thyroid ultrasound and orbital computed tomography. The authors obtained PBMCs from over 8.5 ml of fresh peripheral blood. The data were taken from a study of T cells in Graves' hyperthyroidism and ophthalmopathy. General study findings and limits: Most thyroid clonotypes that were expanded above 0.001 also turned up in blood. Ophthalmopathy cases were set apart from stable hyperthyroidism by a 13 V-J model.

Germline values: CDR1 SNHLY, CDR2 FYNNEI. V was clipped by 3 bases and J by 0 bases; unmatched bases: 3. The CDR3 totals 16 residues. The chain is built from TRBV2 and TRBJ1-4; 8 bases align to TRBD1. Sequencing was performed on blood. The receptor's source is a woman in her late teens or twenties with Graves' ophthalmopathy. CDR3 region: CASSEGTGPTNEKLFF. CDR3 coding DNA: TGTGCCAGCAGTGAGGGGACAGGTCCAACTAATGAAAAACTGTTTTTT.